Below, one T cell receptor (beta chain) is given with its context. The data were taken from a study of brain metastases from non-small cell lung cancer. Germline CDR1 LGHDT, CDR2 YNNKEL (reference sequence). Trimming took 4 bases from V and 4 from J; bases not matched to a gene: 2. The CDR3 runs to 14 residues. TCRdb's table, derived via immunoSEQ multiplex PCR, lists solely in-frame clones and lacks some. The sample yields roughly 2,000 clones, about 85% seen once. The J gene is TRBJ1-2, the V gene TRBV3-1 (or the pseudogene TRBV3-2); 11 positions agree with TRBD1. The TCR was taken from a donor older than 35 with non-small cell lung cancer. The sequencing sample was made of tumor-adjacent normal tissue. The CDR3 region has the DNA TGTGCCAGCAGCCTCGGACAGGGGGCCTATGGCTACACCTTC. It translates to CASSLGQGAYGYTF.